The 12 T cell receptor beta chains below all came from one sample that was sequenced in a study of control samples from healthy donors and cancer patients. Sequencing used immunoSEQ multiplex PCR; TCRdb keeps in-frame clones, though not all of them. The repertoire holds 350,000 to 450,000 clones, around 90% seen once, with around 6.8% in the top ten. The source material was PBMCs. The receptors originated from a man between 35 and 55 years old with head and neck cancer.

Note on this clone: One end of the junction is discordant with germline, which a read error may explain. The chain joins TRBV3-1 (or the pseudogene TRBV3-2) to TRBJ2-6; D ambiguous. The CDR3 covers 14 residues. Germline V CDR1 and CDR2: LGHDT, YNNKEL (reference sequence). CDR3 residues: CASNQGPGANVLTF. CDR3 DNA: TGTGCCAGCAACCAAGGCCCTGGGGCCAACGTCCTGACTTTC.

The chain combines TRBV27 with TRBJ1-1; no clear D. From germline, CDR1 is MNHEY and CDR2 SMNVEV (reference sequence). V lost 2 bases, J lost 5 bases, and 15 bases lay in between. This CDR3 comprises 15 residues. The CDR3 nucleotides read TGTGCCAGCAGTTTAGCGTCGGGAATGAGGACTGAAGCTTTCTTT. Residues: CASSLASGMRTEAFF.

The chain is built from TRBV7-3 and TRBJ1-2; D is possibly TRBD1 (6 bases). This CDR3 spans 15 amino acids. Germline loops: CDR1 SGHTA, CDR2 FQGTGA. The V and J ends lost 3 bases and 0 bases respectively, with 11 bases between them. Here the CDR3 DNA reads TGTGCCAGCAGCTTGGGGGGGCCAGCTAACTATGGCTACACCTTC. Amino acid sequence: CASSLGGPANYGYTF.

This rearrangement joins TRBV5-4 to TRBJ1-5, with TRBD1 as a possible D gene (5 bases). The CDR3 is 14 amino acids. Germline CDR1 and CDR2: SGHNT and YYREEE (reference sequence). V was cut by 4 bases and J by 0 bases, with 8 bases left in between. The CDR3: CASSLDSSNQPQHF. Written as DNA, the CDR3 is TGTGCCAGCAGCCTAGACAGTAGCAATCAGCCCCAGCATTTT. The variable domain in full, with the rest retrieved from reference TRBV5-4 and TRBJ1-5, is ETGVTQSPTHLIKTRGQQVTLRCSSQSGHNTVSWYQQALGQGPQFIFQYYREEENGRGNFPPRFSGLQFPNYSSELNVNALELDDSALYLCASSLDSSNQPQHFGDGTRLSIL.

The chain has TRBV20-1 and TRBJ2-7, with a tentative D call TRBD1 (5 bases). Looked up from germline, CDR1 is DFQATT and CDR2 is SNEGSKA (reference sequence). Trimming removed 6 bases from V and 6 bases from J, with 12 bases in between. The CDR3 is made up of 11 amino acids. CDR3 sequence (DNA): TGCAGTGCAAATACAGGTCGCGAGCAGTACTTC. Translated, it gives CSANTGREQYF.

This chain joins TRBV30 and TRBJ2-1; TRBD1 might be the D (7 bases). V was trimmed by 7 bases and J by 4 bases, leaving 17 bases between them. This CDR3 spans 14 amino acids. Germline V lookup: CDR1 GTSNPN, CDR2 SVGIG (reference sequence). The CDR3: CALGGGTPYNEQFF. The DNA of the CDR3 is TGTGCCTTAGGGGGCGGGACCCCTTACAATGAGCAGTTCTTC.

This chain connects TRBV12-3 or TRBV12-4 to TRBJ2-2; D is unresolved. CDR3 length equals 13 residues. The germline V and J ends were trimmed by 5 bases and 6 bases, with 10 bases remaining between them. The CDR3 DNA is TGTGCCAGCAGTGTCTTCCGAGCCGGGGAGCTGTTTTTT. Its translation: CASSVFRAGELFF.

The chain uses TRBV3-1 (or the pseudogene TRBV3-2) and TRBJ2-5; 7 positions match TRBD2. This CDR3 is built from 15 residues. CDR1 LGHDT and CDR2 YNNKEL come from the germline V gene (reference sequence). Trimming at V came to 8 bases and at J to 2 bases, leaving 11 bases not matched to a gene. The DNA of the CDR3 is TGTGCCAGCGGATCAAGCGGGGCGTTTCAAGAGACCCAGTACTTC. This encodes CASGSSGAFQETQYF.

The rearrangement links TRBV6-2 or TRBV6-3 to TRBJ1-5; no reliable D call. This CDR3 contains 14 residues. The germline CDR1 and CDR2 sequences are MNHEY and SVGEGT. Trimming took 4 bases from V and 7 from J, leaving 14 bases between them. The CDR3 here is CASSSYPMPQPQHF. CDR3 coding DNA: TGTGCCAGCAGTTCGTATCCGATGCCCCAGCCCCAGCATTTT.

V and J are TRBV7-2 and TRBJ1-2; D might be TRBD1 (6 bases). Germline CDR1 SGHTA, CDR2 FQGNSA. With 6 bases removed from V and 3 bases from J, the gap between germline ends came to 17 bases. This CDR3 has 15 amino acids. The CDR3 loop is CASSSVGQLDYGYTF. The CDR3 DNA is TGTGCCAGCAGTTCCGTTGGACAGCTAGACTATGGCTACACCTTC.

The chain joins TRBV30 to TRBJ2-5; no firm D call. CDR1 GTSNPN and CDR2 SVGIG come from the germline V gene (reference sequence). The V end was cut by 0 bases, the J end by 5 bases, with 13 bases between. This CDR3 region has 14 residues. CDR3 region: CAWSVSVDWETQYF. CDR3 nucleotides: TGTGCCTGGAGTGTTTCCGTTGATTGGGAGACCCAGTACTTC. The variable domain in full, completed from reference TRBV30 and TRBJ2-5, reads SQTIHQWPATLVQPVGSPLSLECTVEGTSNPNLYWYRQAAGRGLQLLFYSVGIGQISSEVPQNLSASRPQDRQFILSSKKLLLSDSGFYLCAWSVSVDWETQYFGPGTRLLVL.

V gene TRBV9 combines with J gene TRBJ2-1, with D perhaps given as TRBD1 or TRBD2 (6 bases each). Germline assignment: CDR1 SGDLS and CDR2 YYNGEE. The germline V and J ends were trimmed by 0 bases and 4 bases, with 14 bases remaining between them. CDR3 length: 16 amino acids. CDR3 coding DNA: TGTGCCAGCAGCGTAGAGCTGGGGGCGGGATACAATGAGCAGTTCTTC. Its translation is CASSVELGAGYNEQFF.